Included here is one T cell receptor (beta chain) sequence, with context. Its antigen is as yet unknown. The data were taken from a study of naive and memory T cell subsets. Trimming took 11 bases from V and 2 from J, leaving 19 bases between them. Looked up from germline, CDR1 is SNHLY and CDR2 is FYNNEI. This CDR3 comprises 16 residues. Study-level findings and limits: Naive repertoires, especially CD8, held a few larger clonotypes, possibly memory cells re-expressing CD45RA. Diversity fell and Gini index rose from naive through CM, EM, EMRA. Over 85% of naive TCR sequences appeared only once after error correction, unlike memory subsets.

CD4 T cells were positively selected, then CD8 T cells from the CD4-negative fraction. Both TRBC1 and TRBC2 were covered by a beta constant-region primer of two equimolar oligonucleotides. Using its own MiXCR run on the UMI-ligation and nested PCR reads, TCRdb lists one record per CDR3 protein. The sample yields 140,000 to 150,000 distinct CDR3 sequences, approximately 17% seen once. The TCR was taken from a human donor in good health. V gene TRBV2 combines with J gene TRBJ2-6; D not certain. Sequencing was done on a sample of naive CD4+ T cells from blood. CDR3: CAPGPGSPPGANVLTF. CDR3 bases: TGTGCCCCCGGTCCAGGCAGCCCCCCTGGGGCCAACGTCCTGACTTTC. The full variable domain, its missing parts supplied by reference TRBV2 and TRBJ2-6, is EPEVTQTPSHQVTQMGQEVILRCVPISNHLYFYWYRQILGQKVEFLVSFYNNEISEKSEIFDDQFSVERPDGSNFTLKIRSTKLEDSAMYFCAPGPGSPPGANVLTFGAGSRLTVL.